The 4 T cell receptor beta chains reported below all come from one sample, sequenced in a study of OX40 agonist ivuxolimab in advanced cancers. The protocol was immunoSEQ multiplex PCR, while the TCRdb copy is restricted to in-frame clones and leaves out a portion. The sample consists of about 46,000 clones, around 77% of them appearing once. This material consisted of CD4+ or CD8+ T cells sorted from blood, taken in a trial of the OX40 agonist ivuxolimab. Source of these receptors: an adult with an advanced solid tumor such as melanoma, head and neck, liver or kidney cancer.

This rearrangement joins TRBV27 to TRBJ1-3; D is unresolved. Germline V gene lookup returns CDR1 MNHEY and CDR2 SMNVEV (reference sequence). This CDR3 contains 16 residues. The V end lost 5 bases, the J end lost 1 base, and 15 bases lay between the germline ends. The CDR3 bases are TGTGCCAGCAGTCTAAGCCTCCCCTTTTCTGGAAACACCATATATTTT. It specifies CASSLSLPFSGNTIYF.

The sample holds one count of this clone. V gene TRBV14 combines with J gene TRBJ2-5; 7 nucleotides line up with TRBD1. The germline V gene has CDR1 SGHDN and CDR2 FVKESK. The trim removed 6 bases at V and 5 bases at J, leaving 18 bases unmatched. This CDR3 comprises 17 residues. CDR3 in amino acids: CASSPSPRGRGPETQYF. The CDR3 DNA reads TGTGCCAGCAGTCCTTCTCCCAGGGGAAGGGGGCCGGAGACCCAGTACTTC.

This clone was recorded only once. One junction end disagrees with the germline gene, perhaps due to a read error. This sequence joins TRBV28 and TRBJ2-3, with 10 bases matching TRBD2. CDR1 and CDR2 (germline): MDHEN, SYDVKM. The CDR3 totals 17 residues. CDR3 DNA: TGTGCCAGCAGGTCCCCCGGACTAGCGGACCGCACATATACGCAGTATTTT. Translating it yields CASRSPGLADRTYTQYF.

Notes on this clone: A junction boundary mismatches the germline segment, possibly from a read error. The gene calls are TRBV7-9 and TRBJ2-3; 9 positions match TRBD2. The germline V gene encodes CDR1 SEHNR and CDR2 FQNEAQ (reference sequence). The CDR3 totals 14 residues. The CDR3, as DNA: TGTGCCAGCAGCGTAGCGGGAGTGGAAGATACGCAGTATTTT. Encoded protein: CASSVAGVEDTQYF. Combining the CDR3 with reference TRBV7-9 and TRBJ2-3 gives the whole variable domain DTGVSQNPRHKITKRGQNVTFRCDPISEHNRLYWYRQTLGQGPEFLTYFQNEAQLEKSRLLSDRFSAERPKGSFSTLEIQRTEQGDSAMYLCASSVAGVEDTQYFGPGTRLTVL.